The rows below give T cell receptor beta chains drawn from one sample of a study of blood T cell repertoires in COVID-19. The protocol was immunoSEQ multiplex PCR, while the TCRdb copy is restricted to in-frame clones and leaves out a portion. Among about 180,000 clones, approximately 90% were seen once, and the ten largest hold 4% to 5%. Sequenced material: peripheral blood. The receptors here all came from a woman in her twenties or thirties with acute or convalescent COVID-19. Each CDR3 is given with its conserved first and last residue. A D gene is named only where the DNA matches it firmly. Clone size, where shown, is once, few, many, or a class for clones that have expanded.

NA	once	TRBV30	TRBJ2-7	CAWSLGEVYEQYF	TGTGCCTGGAGTTTGGGGGAGGTCTACGAGCAGTACTTC
NA	NA	TRBV18	TRBJ1-5	CASSQGSYSNQPQHF	TGTGCCAGCTCCCAGGGGTCTTATAGCAATCAGCCCCAGCATTTT
NA	NA	TRBV30	TRBJ2-5	CAWGGQPETQYF	TGTGCCTGGGGGGGGCAACCAGAGACCCAGTACTTC
NA	NA	TRBV18	TRBJ2-5	CASSPSETQYF	TGTGCCAGCTCACCTTCGGAGACCCAGTACTTC
NA	once	TRBV5-1	TRBJ1-5	CASSPGHEGNQPQHF	TGCGCCAGCAGCCCGGGACATGAGGGCAATCAGCCCCAGCATTTT
NA	NA	TRBV3-1/TRBV3-2	TRBJ2-2	CASDSYTGELFF	TGTGCCAGTGACAGTTACACCGGGGAGCTGTTTTTT
NA	NA	TRBV29-1	TRBJ1-2	CSVGTTYGYTF	TGCAGCGTTGGAACTACCTATGGCTACACCTTC
NA	NA	TRBV19	TRBJ2-1	CASSISSGTQFF	TGTGCCAGTAGTATATCGAGCGGGACACAGTTCTTC
TRBD2	NA	TRBV6-1	TRBJ2-1	CASSDPGLAVNEQFF	TGTGCCAGCAGTGACCCGGGACTAGCGGTCAATGAGCAGTTCTTC
TRBD2	NA	TRBV10-2	TRBJ2-1	CASSEGRLAGEYEQFF	TGCGCCAGCAGTGAAGGTCGACTAGCGGGAGAATATGAGCAGTTCTTC
NA	NA	TRBV10-3	TRBJ2-4	CATMARENIQYF	TGTGCCACGATGGCTAGAGAAAACATTCAGTACTTC
NA	NA	TRBV7-8	TRBJ1-1	CASSPTALNTEAFF	TGTGCCAGCAGCCCGACAGCTTTGAACACTGAAGCTTTCTTT
TRBD2	few	TRBV3-1/TRBV3-2	TRBJ2-3	CASSPTSGRVDTQYF	TGTGCCAGCTCCCCGACTAGCGGGAGGGTAGATACGCAGTATTTT
TRBD2	few	TRBV3-1/TRBV3-2	TRBJ2-1	CASSQGTSGSYNEQFF	TGTGCCAGCAGCCAGGGGACTAGCGGGAGCTACAATGAGCAGTTCTTC
TRBD1	NA	TRBV10-3	TRBJ2-1	CAISERGQDEQFF	TGTGCCATCAGTGAGAGGGGACAGGATGAGCAGTTCTTC
NA	NA	TRBV11-1	TRBJ2-2	CASSHGWGDSTGELFF	TGTGCCAGCAGCCATGGGTGGGGGGATAGCACCGGGGAGCTGTTTTTT
NA	NA	TRBV5-1	TRBJ2-5	CASSLGGKETQYF	TGCGCCAGCAGCCTTGGGGGCAAAGAGACCCAGTACTTC
NA	NA	TRBV10-2	TRBJ1-1	CASSRGNTEAFF	TGCGCCAGCAGTCGAGGAAACACTGAAGCTTTCTTT
NA	NA	TRBV6-6	TRBJ1-1	CASSSQEVITEAFF	TGTGCCAGCAGTTCCCAGGAGGTTATCACTGAAGCTTTCTTT
TRBD2	NA	TRBV7-9	TRBJ2-1	CASSLAGTRYEQFF	TGTGCCAGCAGCTTAGCGGGGACTAGATATGAGCAGTTCTTC
NA	NA	TRBV2	TRBJ2-3	CASIRVGRDTQYF	TGTGCCAGCATAAGGGTCGGGAGAGATACGCAGTATTTT
NA	NA	TRBV3-1/TRBV3-2	TRBJ2-5	CASSQGGGGTQYF	TGTGCCAGCAGCCAGGGAGGGGGAGGGACCCAGTACTTC
NA	NA	TRBV28	TRBJ2-1	CASSLWPRNEQFF	TGTGCCAGCAGTTTATGGCCGCGGAATGAGCAGTTCTTC
TRBD1	NA	TRBV30	TRBJ1-5	CAYTQGAASFSNQPQHF	TGTGCCTATACACAGGGGGCGGCATCCTTTAGCAATCAGCCCCAGCATTTT
NA	NA	TRBV6-6	TRBJ1-5	CASTRAYQPQHF	TGTGCCAGCACCAGGGCTTATCAGCCCCAGCATTTT
NA	once	TRBV28	TRBJ2-3	CASRYGTTLYF	TGTGCCAGCAGATACGGGACAACCCTCTATTTT
NA	few	TRBV3-1/TRBV3-2	TRBJ2-4	CASSPSRGNIQYF	TGTGCCAGCAGCCCCTCCAGGGGCAACATTCAGTACTTC
NA	NA	TRBV7-7	TRBJ2-5	CASSLGPTEQETQYF	TGTGCTAGCAGCTTAGGACCGACAGAACAAGAGACCCAGTACTTC
NA	NA	TRBV28	TRBJ1-2	CATEVGYGYTF	TGTGCCACCGAGGTTGGCTATGGCTACACCTTC
NA	NA	TRBV4-1	TRBJ2-2	CASSQETLDSTGELFF	TGCGCCAGCAGCCAAGAAACGCTAGACTCCACCGGGGAGCTGTTTTTT
NA	NA	TRBV5-1	TRBJ2-1	CASSLGDNNEQFF	TGCGCCAGCAGCTTGGGGGACAACAATGAGCAGTTCTTC
TRBD2	NA	TRBV6-1	TRBJ2-3	CASSEARTSGNTDTQYF	TGTGCCAGCAGTGAAGCAAGGACTAGCGGGAACACAGATACGCAGTATTTT
NA	NA	TRBV4-1	TRBJ1-6	CASSQMTTTGSLHF	TGCGCCAGCAGCCAAATGACGACGACTGGGTCCCTCCACTTT
NA	NA	TRBV20-1	TRBJ2-1	CSASYQAGEQFF	TGCAGTGCTAGTTATCAAGCTGGTGAGCAGTTCTTC
NA	NA	TRBV15	TRBJ2-5	CATSRDRDWKTQYF	TGTGCCACCAGCAGAGATCGAGACTGGAAGACCCAGTACTTC
NA	NA	TRBV5-1	TRBJ2-7	CASSLDPLVASYEQYF	TGCGCCAGCAGCTTGGACCCACTAGTAGCCTCCTACGAGCAGTACTTC
TRBD1	once	TRBV27	TRBJ2-7	CASAGTGVGEQYF	TGTGCCAGCGCCGGGACAGGGGTCGGCGAGCAGTACTTC
NA	NA	TRBV11-1	TRBJ1-1	CASSFSRTEAFF	TGTGCCAGCAGCTTTAGCCGAACGGAAGCTTTCTTT
NA	NA	TRBV28	TRBJ2-3	CATGGTDTQYF	TGTGCCACAGGGGGCACAGATACGCAGTATTTT
NA	NA	TRBV18	TRBJ2-2	CASSPPQGGTGELFF	TGTGCCAGCTCCCCCCCTCAGGGTGGCACCGGGGAGCTGTTTTTT
NA	few	TRBV30	TRBJ1-6	CAWRWVGVNSPLHF	TGTGCCTGGAGGTGGGTCGGGGTAAATTCACCCCTCCACTTT
NA	NA	TRBV7-2	TRBJ2-2	CASSLTRDSTGELFF	TGTGCCAGCAGCCTAACCCGGGACTCCACCGGGGAGCTGTTTTTT
NA	NA	TRBV15	TRBJ2-7	CATSRVHGIKEQYF	TGTGCCACCAGCAGAGTCCACGGGATTAAAGAGCAGTACTTC
TRBD1	NA	TRBV6-5	TRBJ1-4	CATTGANEKLFF	TGTGCCACCACAGGGGCTAATGAAAAACTGTTTTTT
NA	NA	TRBV1	TRBJ2-3	CTSSSRLATTTWYF	TGCACCAGCAGCTCGCGTCTAGCGACCACCACGTGGTATTTT
NA	NA	TRBV12-3/TRBV12-4	TRBJ2-1	CASTPGVGQFF	TGTGCCAGCACCCCCGGGGTAGGGCAGTTCTTC
TRBD1	NA	TRBV28	TRBJ1-1	CASSPPGTGGTEAFF	TGTGCCAGCAGCCCGCCCGGGACAGGCGGAACTGAAGCTTTCTTT
NA	NA	TRBV6-5	TRBJ2-2	CASGDNTGELFF	TGTGCCAGCGGAGATAACACCGGGGAGCTGTTTTTT
NA	NA	TRBV3-1/TRBV3-2	TRBJ1-4	CASSQIARTDEKLFF	TGTGCCAGCAGCCAAATAGCCAGGACAGATGAAAAACTGTTTTTT
NA	NA	TRBV7-2	TRBJ2-3	CASSSGMGTDTQYF	TGTGCCAGCAGCTCGGGAATGGGCACAGATACGCAGTATTTT
TRBD2	NA	TRBV19	TRBJ2-7	CASSEGSSGSYEQYF	TGTGCCAGTAGTGAGGGGTCTAGCGGCTCCTACGAGCAGTACTTC
TRBD1	NA	TRBV2	TRBJ1-1	CASSEGGTAATEAFF	TGTGCCAGCAGTGAAGGGGGGACAGCCGCCACTGAAGCTTTCTTT